The clone carrying this TCR beta chain was counted a single time. Its antigen is not identified. Patients got ipilimumab 1 mg/kg beginning 14 to 28 days post-transplant. Through week 26, nivolumab 3 mg/kg IV was given weeks 1, 4, 7, 10, then biweekly. This sample was taken from a study of ipilimumab plus nivolumab after autologous stem cell transplantation. Study summary: Patients received a median of about 5 ipilimumab and about 8 nivolumab doses. Whole-study results and caveats: Authors suggest TCR repertoire, Treg phenotype and gut microbiota support further study.

Generated by immunoSEQ multiplex PCR, the TCRdb table keeps only in-frame clones and is missing some. Of about 83,000 clones in the sample, over 80% were seen once. The germline gives CDR1 LGHNA, CDR2 YNFKEQ. The CDR3 covers 15 residues. The V end was cut by 4 bases, the J end by 5 bases, with 12 bases between. Sequencing was performed on PBMCs, taken in a trial of ipilimumab plus nivolumab as post-transplant consolidation. The rearrangement joins TRBV4-2 to TRBJ1-6; tentatively, D is TRBD1 (6 bases). The TCR sequence derives from a male donor with diffuse large B-cell lymphoma. The CDR3 reads CASSLNRADNSPLHF. CDR3 DNA: TGTGCCAGCAGCCTGAACAGGGCAGATAATTCACCCCTCCACTTT.